These 16 T cell receptor beta chains came from one sample sequenced in a study of post-analysis software for immune sequencing data. Regarding the study as a whole: Elevated frequency relative to controls characterized four or five TRBV segments in patients, TRBV5-6, TRBV5-1 and TRBV20-1 among them.

These receptors' targets are unknown. Prepared libraries of TCR beta cDNA carried unique molecular identifiers. Each CDR3 protein gets one entry after TCRdb re-called the PCR reads with MiXCR. The table lists about 200,000 distinct CDR3 sequences, 25% to 30% of them singletons. The sequencing input was blood. All receptors derive from a girl aged 2-17 years with multiple sclerosis.

This clonotype was counted only a few times. V usage is TRBV2 and J usage is TRBJ2-7, with 9 bases matching TRBD1. Germline loops: CDR1 SNHLY, CDR2 FYNNEI. The CDR3 extends over 15 amino acids. V was clipped by 8 bases and J by 5 bases; unmatched bases: 13. In DNA form, the CDR3 reads TGTGCCAGCGTTCAGGATGGGACAGGGATCAACGAGCAGTACTTC. This gives the protein CASVQDGTGINEQYF.

This clonotype has only a few counts. CDR3 residues: CSARDYHRKNTEAFF. DNA of the CDR3: TGCAGTGCTAGAGATTATCACAGGAAGAACACTGAAGCTTTCTTT. The chain carries TRBV20-1 and TRBJ1-1, with D maybe TRBD1 (5 bases). V was clipped by 0 bases and J by 1 base, with 12 bases between them. The CDR3 contains 15 residues. Per germline, CDR1 DFQATT and CDR2 SNEGSKA (reference sequence).

This clonotype was seen a few times. This chain connects TRBV5-1 to TRBJ1-1; D unresolved. V lost 6 bases to trimming and J lost 2 bases, with 8 bases between them. The length of the CDR3 is 12 residues. Germline CDR1 and CDR2: SGHRS and YFSETQ. The CDR3 DNA sequence: TGCGCCAGCAACGGGGATAACACTGAAGCTTTCTTT. Protein: CASNGDNTEAFF.

This clonotype was counted between two and nine times. The chain links TRBV12-3 or TRBV12-4 to TRBJ1-1; a weak D match, TRBD1 (5 bases). Trimming left V 5 bases short and J 6 bases short, with 19 bases between. The CDR3 has 15 residues. DNA of the CDR3: TGTGCCAGCAGTCCGCGTTTAGGGGTAGGTTCTGAAGCTTTCTTT. This translates into CASSPRLGVGSEAFF.

This clonotype was observed many times. The V gene is TRBV5-1, the J gene TRBJ2-3; D not certain. V was trimmed by 0 bases and J by 1 base, leaving 12 bases between them. The CDR3 has 16 amino acids. Looked up from germline, CDR1 is SGHRS and CDR2 is YFSETQ. CDR3 sequence (DNA): TGCGCCAGCAGCTTGGCGTTGCAGGCCCGCACAGATACGCAGTATTTT. Encoded protein: CASSLALQARTDTQYF.

CDR3: CASSLRASGRYNEQFF. As DNA, the CDR3 is TGTGCCAGCAGCTTACGAGCCAGCGGGAGGTACAATGAGCAGTTCTTC. The chain links TRBV7-9 to TRBJ2-1; 9 nucleotides line up with TRBD2. Losses at the gene ends were 2 bases for V and 4 bases for J; bases not matched to a gene: 6. This CDR3 spans 16 amino acids. CDR1 is SEHNR and CDR2 is FQNEAQ in the germline V gene (reference sequence).

This clonotype was seen repeatedly, ten times or more. V is TRBV7-2 and J is TRBJ2-3, with D uncertain. The CDR3 runs to 15 residues. Per the germline V gene, CDR1 is SGHTA and CDR2 is FQGNSA. Trimming removed 1 base at V and 1 base at J, with 9 bases between. The CDR3 loop is CASSLDVLRTDTQYF. CDR3 DNA: TGTGCCAGCAGCTTAGACGTACTTCGCACAGATACGCAGTATTTT.

Here the CDR3 DNA reads TGCAGTGCTAGTAGGGCGGGGGAGCAGTTGGAGACCCAGTACTTC. Its protein is CSASRAGEQLETQYF. The chain carries TRBV20-1 and TRBJ2-7, with 7 bases aligning to TRBD2. Gene TRBJ2-5 matches the end of the DNA better, so the J call may be wrong. Per germline, CDR1 DFQATT and CDR2 SNEGSKA (reference sequence). The CDR3 covers 15 residues.

In this sample, this clonotype turned up many times. CDR3 protein: CASSLRGAVHEQYF. The CDR3, as DNA: TGTGCCAGCAGTTTACGGGGGGCTGTCCACGAGCAGTACTTC. The chain uses TRBV27 and TRBJ2-7; a possible D gene is TRBD2 (7 bases). From germline, CDR1 is MNHEY and CDR2 SMNVEV (reference sequence). The CDR3 length is 14 residues. V shed 2 bases and J shed 5 bases, with 13 bases lying between them.

In regard to this clonotype: Germline and junction disagree at one end, which may indicate a read error. The chain recombines TRBV5-1 with TRBJ2-2, with a tentative D call TRBD1 (6 bases). Germline-derived CDR1 and CDR2 are SGHRS and YFSETQ. CDR3 length: 13 residues. The CDR3 DNA reads TGCGCCATCAGGGGCTCTAACACCGGGGAGCCGTTTTTT. Amino acid sequence: CAIRGSNTGEPFF.

As concerns this clonotype: One end of the junction does not line up with germline, which may come from a read error. The chain is built from TRBV5-1 and TRBJ1-6; D may be TRBD1 (5 bases). The germline CDR1 and CDR2 sequences are SGHRS and YFSETQ. This CDR3 region has 12 residues. CDR3 sequence reads: CAGSLMSGPLHF. CDR3 coding DNA: TGCGCCGGCAGCTTGATGTCAGGGCCCCTCCACTTT.

The CDR3 sequence is CASRARTSGTEAFF. Here the CDR3 DNA reads TGCGCCAGCAGGGCCCGGACAAGTGGGACTGAAGCTTTCTTT. This sequence joins TRBV4-1 and TRBJ1-1; D possibly corresponds to TRBD1 (5 bases). Germline CDR1 is MGHRA and CDR2 is YSYEKL. Trimming took 6 bases from V and 5 from J, leaving 16 bases between them. This CDR3 is built from 14 residues.

This clonotype has a handful of counts. This chain uses TRBV20-1 with TRBJ1-2; 7 bases fit TRBD1. Germline V CDR1 and CDR2: DFQATT, SNEGSKA (reference sequence). The CDR3 runs 14 residues. Trimming at V came to 3 bases and at J to 2 bases, leaving 6 bases not matched to a gene. The chain's CDR3 is CSARGQLLNYGYTF. CDR3 bases: TGCAGTGCTAGGGGACAGCTGTTAAACTATGGCTACACCTTC.

This clonotype was seen only a few times. This chain uses TRBV6-5 with TRBJ2-5, with TRBD1 matching 12 bases. Near its end, the DNA agrees better with TRBJ2-7, so the J call may be wrong. The CDR3 consists of 16 residues. Germline lookup yields CDR1 MNHEY and CDR2 SVGAGI. As DNA, the CDR3 is TGTGCCAGCAGTCAACCCCCGGGACAGGGGGCCGACGAGCAGTACTTC. As protein: CASSQPPGQGADEQYF.

This clonotype was detected a few times. This chain links TRBV2 with TRBJ2-6, with D tentatively TRBD1 (5 bases). From germline, CDR1 is SNHLY and CDR2 FYNNEI. V was trimmed by 2 bases and J by 4 bases, leaving 9 bases between them. The CDR3 runs 15 residues. CDR3 sequence reads: CASSESRAGANVLTF. The CDR3 DNA is TGTGCCAGCAGTGAATCCAGGGCCGGGGCCAACGTCCTGACTTTC.

This clonotype was seen more than once but under ten times. J is TRBJ2-1 and V is TRBV19; 7 bases are a match to TRBD1. Germline CDR1 LNHDA, CDR2 SQIVND (reference sequence). CDR3 size: 14 residues. Unmatched junction bases numbered 4, after V lost 5 bases and J lost 3 bases. The CDR3 is CASSRGTVYNEQFF. CDR3 in DNA: TGTGCCAGTAGTCGAGGGACAGTCTACAATGAGCAGTTCTTC.